The rows below give T cell receptor beta chains drawn from one sample of a study of T cells after yellow fever vaccination. In TCRdb, the 5' RACE reads were re-called with MiXCR into one record per CDR3 protein. The sample holds some 420,000 distinct CDR3 sequences, 15% to 20% seen once. The sample here was PBMCs, taken before the yellow fever booster vaccination. These receptor sequences come from a man aged 18 to 30 who received the YFV17D yellow fever vaccine. Each CDR3 is given with its conserved first and last residue. Fields, in order: J gene, D gene, clone size, V gene, CDR3 DNA, CDR3 protein. A D gene is named only where the DNA matches it firmly. Clone size appears in some rows only: once, few, many, or a class for an expanded clone.

TRBJ1-4,.,few,TRBV5-1,TGCGCCAGCCAACAGGGAGGGGCTAATGAAAAACTGTTTTTT,CASQQGGANEKLFF
TRBJ2-7,TRBD1,.,TRBV6-5,TGTGCCAGCAGCCACGGGACAGTGGACGAGCAGTACTTC,CASSHGTVDEQYF
TRBJ2-2,.,few,TRBV5-1,TGCGCCAGCAGCTATCTAGCGAACACCGGGGAGCTGTTTTTT,CASSYLANTGELFF
TRBJ2-3,TRBD2,few,TRBV5-1,TGCGCCAGCAGCGATACTAGCGGGGGTGGCACAGATACGCAGTATTTT,CASSDTSGGGTDTQYF
TRBJ2-1,.,.,TRBV6-2/TRBV6-3,TGTGCCAGCACCAGACAGCCCAGCTCCTACAATGAGCAGTTCTTC,CASTRQPSSYNEQFF
TRBJ2-3,.,.,TRBV7-2,TGTGCCAGCAGCTTAGCGGGGGGACGGGGTGATACGCAGTATTTT,CASSLAGGRGDTQYF
TRBJ2-1,.,many,TRBV20-1,TGCAGTGCTAGAGATCGGGGGCGGTGGTACAATGAGCAGTTCTTC,CSARDRGRWYNEQFF
TRBJ1-6,.,.,TRBV27,TGTGCCAGCAGTTTCGCCAGAGGTGGGTCACCCCTCCACTTT,CASSFARGGSPLHF
TRBJ2-5,TRBD1,many,TRBV12-3/TRBV12-4,TGTGCCAGCAGCCGGGGACAGGGGGAGACCCAGTACTTC,CASSRGQGETQYF
TRBJ1-1,TRBD1,.,TRBV5-1,TGCGCCAGCAGCGCACAGGGGGCGATAGCTGAAGCTTTCTTT,CASSAQGAIAEAFF
TRBJ1-6,.,few,TRBV4-1,TGCGCCAGCAGCCAAGATAGCGGGTTCGGATCACCCCTCCACTTT,CASSQDSGFGSPLHF
TRBJ2-5,.,many,TRBV5-1,TGCGCCAGCAGCTTGGAAGTCCGACGTGTGGTTCAAGAGACCCAGTACTTC,CASSLEVRRVVQETQYF
TRBJ1-6,.,few,TRBV7-9,TGTGCCAGCAGCTTAGGCAGGGCCGGATCACCCCTCCACTTT,CASSLGRAGSPLHF
TRBJ1-6,TRBD1,few,TRBV6-2/TRBV6-3,TGTGCCAGCAGTTACAGGCGCCCGGAGGGGGCAGACTCACCCCTCCACTTT,CASSYRRPEGADSPLHF
TRBJ2-1,TRBD2,.,TRBV29-1,TGCAGCGTGGTTGGGACTAGCGGGGGGGCGACCTACAATGAGCAGTTCTTC,CSVVGTSGGATYNEQFF
TRBJ1-6,.,.,TRBV27,TGTGCCAGCAGTGAAAAGCCGAGTGGTAATTCACCCCTCCACTTT,CASSEKPSGNSPLHF
TRBJ1-3,.,.,TRBV4-2,TGTGCCAGCAGCCAAGACGTGAGGCAGTCTGGAAACACCATATATTTT,CASSQDVRQSGNTIYF
TRBJ2-1,.,few,TRBV29-1,TGCAGCGACACCCACGGGCAGGTAAACAATGAGCAGTTCTTC,CSDTHGQVNNEQFF
TRBJ1-5,.,few,TRBV12-3/TRBV12-4,TGTGCCAGCAGCCCACTAAACAATCAGCCCCAGCATTTT,CASSPLNNQPQHF
TRBJ2-7,.,.,TRBV7-9,TGTGCCAGCAGCCCACCACTTAGCGGCTCCTACGAGCAGTACTTC,CASSPPLSGSYEQYF
TRBJ2-1,TRBD2,.,TRBV9,TGTGCCAGCAGCGTAGGGAACTCCAGCGGGAGATACAATGAGCAGTTCTTC,CASSVGNSSGRYNEQFF
TRBJ1-1,.,.,TRBV19,TGTGCCAGTGGGCAGAACACTGAAGCTTTCTTT,CASGQNTEAFF
TRBJ1-6,TRBD1,few,TRBV2,TGTGCCAGCAGTGCCAGGGGGCCGTATAATTCACCCCTCCACTTT,CASSARGPYNSPLHF
TRBJ2-2,.,many,TRBV7-6,TGCGCCAGCAGCTTAAGAGGAGGAACCGGGGAGCTGTTTTTT,CASSLRGGTGELFF
TRBJ2-5,.,.,TRBV7-9,TGTGCCAGCAGTTCTCTGGGGGTCCAAGAGACCCAGTACTTC,CASSSLGVQETQYF
TRBJ1-1,.,few,TRBV10-3,TGTGCCATCAAGGGAACGTCGGGAAGGGATACTGAAGCTTTCTTT,CAIKGTSGRDTEAFF
TRBJ1-1,.,many,TRBV7-9,TGTGCCAGCAGCTTGGGGGCCACTGAAGCTTTCTTT,CASSLGATEAFF
TRBJ2-4,.,.,TRBV6-1,TGTGCCAGCAGTGAACAATCCAAAAACATTCAGTACTTC,CASSEQSKNIQYF
TRBJ1-4,TRBD1,few,TRBV30,TGTGCCTGCAAGGGGGCGGCTAATGAAAAACTGTTTTTT,CACKGAANEKLFF
TRBJ2-1,TRBD1,few,TRBV6-1,TGTGCCAGCAGTCTCCGGGACAGGGTGTTTGGACCCGTCAATGAGCAGTTCTTC,CASSLRDRVFGPVNEQFF
TRBJ1-6,.,many,TRBV7-2,TGTGCCAGCAGACGGCAGAAGGAGGGTTCACCCCTCCACTTT,CASRRQKEGSPLHF
TRBJ2-2,.,few,TRBV14,TGTGCCAGCAGCCATCCAGGGAAGGACACCGGGGAGCTGTTTTTT,CASSHPGKDTGELFF
TRBJ1-2,.,.,TRBV5-6,TGTGCCAGCAGCCCGCTGGACAGAAACTATGGCTACACCTTC,CASSPLDRNYGYTF
TRBJ1-2,.,.,TRBV9,TGTGCCAGCAGCGTAGCTGAGGGGGTCGGTGGCTACACCTTC,CASSVAEGVGGYTF
TRBJ1-6,.,.,TRBV29-1,TGCAGCGTTGCCAGGGCGAATTCACCCCTCCACTTT,CSVARANSPLHF
TRBJ2-1,TRBD2,.,TRBV4-1,TGCGCCAGCAGCCAAGGGGGCGGGGGGAATGAGCAGTTCTTC,CASSQGGGGNEQFF
TRBJ1-2,.,.,TRBV19,TGTGCCAGTAGTATAAACCAGGGGACTAACTATGGCTACACCTTC,CASSINQGTNYGYTF
TRBJ2-3,TRBD1,few,TRBV12-3/TRBV12-4,TGTGCCAGCAATACAGGGGGTGACACAGATACGCAGTATTTT,CASNTGGDTDTQYF
TRBJ2-2,.,.,TRBV10-3,TGTGCCATCAGTGAGTCAAGGGTGAGCACCGGGGAGCTGTTTTTT,CAISESRVSTGELFF
TRBJ2-3,.,few,TRBV7-7,TGTGCTAGCAGCTTCCCCGCTCGCACAGATACGCAGTATTTT,CASSFPARTDTQYF
TRBJ2-6,TRBD1,few,TRBV4-2,TGTGCCAGCAAGGACGGACAGGGGGTTACTGGGGCCAACGTCCTGACTTTC,CASKDGQGVTGANVLTF
TRBJ2-7,.,.,TRBV12-3/TRBV12-4,TGTGCCAGCATTCCCGACAGTTCTACCTTCGGGAAGCAGTACTTC,CASIPDSSTFGKQYF
TRBJ2-1,.,.,TRBV5-1,TGCGCCAGCACAGCTTTGGTGGAGCAGTTCTTC,CASTALVEQFF
TRBJ1-2,.,many,TRBV29-1,TGCAGCGTTGAAAAAGGGGACCCCGGCTACACCTTC,CSVEKGDPGYTF
TRBJ2-1,.,.,TRBV5-1,TGCGCCAGCAGCTTGTACAGGGAAGGCCACAATGAGCAGTTCTTC,CASSLYREGHNEQFF
TRBJ2-1,TRBD2,few,TRBV24-1,TGTGCCACCAGTGCTTCTAGCGGTAGATACAATGAGCAGTTCTTC,CATSASSGRYNEQFF
TRBJ2-7,TRBD1,.,TRBV7-2,TGTGCCAGCAGCGCGGACAGGGGGCCGTCCTACGAGCAGTACTTC,CASSADRGPSYEQYF
TRBJ2-1,.,many,TRBV18,TGTGCCAGCTCAGCGGGACTCCAAGGACCCTACAATGAGCAGTTCTTC,CASSAGLQGPYNEQFF